This TCR beta chain was captured by sequencing in a study of cytomegalovirus exposure and HLA in healthy donors listed by TCRdb under 2017. About the investigation overall: An earlier analysis of roughly 610 of the donors reported under 300 Gb of sequence data and around 100 million unique TCR beta sequences obtained from about 170 million T cells. An early release that covered fewer than 800 HLA-typed donors contained around 330 gigabases of sequencing data and roughly 84 million unique TCR sequences. Of the 398 genotyped donors, 81% were placed in the genetic ancestry cluster associated with self-reported Caucasian donors. The study aimed to test whether cataloging public T cell receptors could reveal signatures of past pathogen exposure. The study profiled the T cell repertoires of hundreds of subjects by immunosequencing and related them to cytomegalovirus serostatus. Besides the first cohort of 666 subjects, a separate validation cohort made up of 120 different subjects was used. The study combined high-throughput TCR immunosequencing, statistical association of individual TCRs with disease status, and machine learning to predict cytomegalovirus infection status. A later analysis re-analyzed previously published TCR beta repertoires from about 730 donors and added high-resolution HLA genotyping to study TCR occurrence patterns. The later analysis used no new phenotypic data to find candidate immune exposures, relying instead on TCR beta sequences and their occurrence across donors. To decide whether each TCR beta V gene segment behaved as functional or pseudogenic, an earlier analysis of some 600 of the donors relied on high-throughput TCR beta sequencing. Alongside the repertoire data, information on donor age, sex, ethnicity and CMV serostatus was compiled. A later genetic analysis took genome-wide SNP genotypes for about three fifths of the roughly 700 donors and used that subset as a discovery cohort. All discovery cohort repertoires had been generated on a single sequencing platform. HLA typing covered class I and class II loci at four-digit resolution. The number of typed donors differed by locus: 629-630 for A, B, C, DRB1 and DQB1; roughly 510 for DQA1; 606 for DPA1; and around 450 for DPB1. A few DR-DQ haplotypes were handled as single units for association and clustering because linkage in the cohort was strong. On average, roughly 250,000 unique TCR beta nucleotide sequences were sequenced per donor among some 420 genotyped donors of the cohort, with around 19% of those sequences being non-productive. Beyond this particular receptor, the publication reports: Roughly uniform sequencing depth across donors was assumed in presence/absence analyses, although this assumption may not hold. A further reported finding was that TCR beta sequences accurately predicted the HLA-A and HLA-B alleles for most subjects in the first cohort. In this cohort, only TCR beta chains were sequenced, and detectable features were limited by the absence of alpha or paired-chain data. Because counts were too low, approximately 15 rarely observed V segments, including chromosome 9 orphons, were excluded from the earlier analysis of several hundred of the donors. A later genetic analysis reported fewer N-insertions in productive TCRs among donors in an Asian-associated ancestry cluster than the roughly 700-donor mean. Across donors, most TCR sequences were observed very rarely, whereas some public TCRs were present in many individuals. The authors suggested that the approach could potentially be generalized to other disease states and immunological phenotypes. The study gave a list of some 150 TCR beta chains associated with cytomegalovirus. The 87-base-pair reads could not distinguish some IMGT-functional V segments, including TRBV6-2 and TRBV6-3, so those segments were excluded. An association between a missense DCLRE1C variant and V-gene and J-gene trimming of TCR beta chains was found in a later genetic analysis and replicated in an independent cohort. The classifier was reported to diagnose cytomegalovirus status with high specificity and sensitivity in both the original and validation cohorts. Most CMV-associated TCR beta chains appeared to be HLA-restricted in a later analysis, and the HLA associations seemed to be driven largely by CMV exposure. The sequencing pipeline was judged likely to have produced a cluster of highly shared sequence variants as a technical artifact. Linkage disequilibrium might explain the correlated functional status among segregating V segments, but an unknown experimental factor could not be ruled out. In a later analysis, HLA-associated TCR beta chains showed more clonal expansion and lower generation probabilities than non-associated chains that were equally common. When HLA alleles, especially DR and DQ, strongly co-occurred, attributing TCR associations to individual alleles was difficult. A later analysis reported that several top co-occurrence clusters appeared linked to parvovirus B19, influenza, CMV and Epstein-Barr virus. A few of the identified cytomegalovirus-associated TCR beta chains were confirmed in vitro to be specific for cytomegalovirus antigens. In a later analysis, TCR association rates were found to vary across HLA loci, with the most associated TCRs seen for DRB1 alleles and the fewest for HLA-C alleles. At a false discovery rate of 0.05, a later analysis linked fewer than 20,000 TCR beta sequences to specific HLA alleles. Because some donors lacked HLA typing at each locus, the association tests relied only on the typed subset. In an earlier analysis of approximately 590 of the donors, most TCR beta V segments appeared in productive rearrangements about 87% or about 30% of the time, broadly matching IMGT annotations. CMV serostatus was the only immune exposure information available for the cohort.

The cohort consisted of approximately 670 healthy bone marrow donors. At the time of sampling, every cohort member was nominally healthy, though immune exposures that went unrecorded were likely present. The donor was CMV seropositive and belonged to the group of around 300 seropositive cohort members. Each donor provided a peripheral blood sample, and peripheral blood mononuclear cells were used for TCR beta sequencing. Genomic DNA extraction from the blood cell samples was performed with the Qiagen DNeasy Blood Extraction Kit. The CDR3 holds 15 amino acids from the cysteine to the phenylalanine. Here the CDR3 DNA is all that survives: 45 bases in frame from base 1. Taken from the germline V gene, the CDR1 and CDR2 loops are KGHSH and LQKENI. Deletion took 4 bases off V and 5 bases off J, with a span of 12 bases between the germline ends. As regards this clone: This receptor's antigen is unknown. Base quality data are lacking; no much larger clone is found one base away.

Library method: the immunoSEQ multiplex PCR assay. For the multiplex PCR, a mixture combining 60 forward primers for TCR Vbeta segments and 13 reverse primers for TCR Jbeta segments was used. The CDR3 region of rearranged TCR beta genes was amplified from genomic DNA with a multiplex PCR assay. On the Illumina HiSeq System, the amplified TCR beta libraries were sequenced as 87-base-pair reads. On the authors' methods: A later analysis tallied about 77 million unique TCR beta chains across the 660 or so repertoires, and about 12 million of those chains were shared by two or more donors. To remove PCR and sequencing errors, raw reads were error-corrected and collapsed into unique sequences using a nearest-neighbor algorithm that merged closely related sequences. To assign V, D and J gene segments, CDR3 sequences were aligned to IMGT reference sequences. Each retained sequence needed at least a six-nucleotide match to both a V gene segment and a J gene segment. Rearrangements were called productive when the CDR3 lacked stop codons and stayed in frame with V and J; all others were non-productive. CDR3 was defined according to IMGT convention as the region running from the second conserved V-encoded cysteine to the conserved J-encoded phenylalanine. In an earlier analysis of more than 550 of the donors, sequences lacking an unambiguous match to a single V gene segment were excluded. In an earlier analysis of a few hundred of the donors, a V segment was called functional when productive rearrangements were above 56.7%, and segregating when the standard deviation between donors exceeded 5%. To diagnose cytomegalovirus status from the catalog of TCR beta chain sequences, a statistical classification framework was built. In a later analysis, V and J genes were assigned by comparing TCR nucleotide sequences against IMGT/GENE-DB human TR gene sequences. A later analysis assigned CDR3 sequences and most-parsimonious VDJ recombination scenarios with the TCRdist pipeline. In a later analysis, each TCR beta chain was defined by its CDR3 amino acid sequence together with its V-gene family, and reads without a unique V-gene family were excluded. In a later analysis, some 600 highly shared, low-generation-probability nucleotide sequences were removed to address suspected cross-contamination and a sequencing artifact. In a later analysis, a clonal expansion index was calculated for each public chain from normalized within-repertoire ranks of inferred template counts. A later analysis computed generation probabilities with a VDJ recombination model fitted to out-of-frame rearrangements, and checked the results against IGoR. In a later analysis, hypergeometric tests were used to score TCR-TCR, TCR-HLA and TCR-CMV co-occurrence, with a repertoire-size bias correction applied to TCR pairs. False discovery rates were estimated in a later analysis by permuting HLA or CMV assignments 20 times. In a later analysis, co-occurring TCRs were grouped with DBSCAN, and TCRdist sequence similarity was added when clustering was performed within HLA-allele-positive subsets. Co-occurrence clustering excluded repertoires with fewer than 30,000 or more than 120,000 public chains, plus five with anomalous nucleotide sharing. The source is immuneACCESS, and TCRdb retained only in-frame sequences with V and J called. Part of the clones is not carried over; for the studies checked, unresolved V genes explain less than half of this, and the remainder is unexplained. V and J calls and clone size are as listed in that table; D and trimming were resolved from the DNA. This sample holds about 94,000 clones; around 74% were observed only once. Of the sample, about 6.6% is held by the ten largest clones.

The chain is made from TRBV18 and TRBJ1-6; perhaps TRBD1 is the D gene, with 6 bases matching. This receptor was obtained from a man aged 40-49 years in good health and CMV-seropositive. The sequenced sample was PBMCs. This receptor has the CDR3 CASSLLDSNNSPLHF. The nucleotides are TGTGCCAGCTCACTATTGGACAGCAATAATTCACCCCTCCACTTT.